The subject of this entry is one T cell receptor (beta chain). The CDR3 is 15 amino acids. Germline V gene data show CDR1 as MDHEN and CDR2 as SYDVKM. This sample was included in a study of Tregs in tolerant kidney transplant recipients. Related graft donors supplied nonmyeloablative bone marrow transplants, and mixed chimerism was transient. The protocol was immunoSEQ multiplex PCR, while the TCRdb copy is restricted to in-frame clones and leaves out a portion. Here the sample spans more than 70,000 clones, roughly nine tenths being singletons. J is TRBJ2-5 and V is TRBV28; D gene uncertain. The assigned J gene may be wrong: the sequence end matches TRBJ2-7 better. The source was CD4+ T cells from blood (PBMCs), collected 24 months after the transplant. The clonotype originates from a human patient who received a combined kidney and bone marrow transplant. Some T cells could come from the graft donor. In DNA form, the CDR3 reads TGTGCCAGCAGTTTGGATCAGGTCAGCTCCTACGAGCAGTACTTC. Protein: CASSLDQVSSYEQYF.